This entry lists 19 T cell receptor beta chains sequenced from one sample in a study of blood T cell repertoires in COVID-19. Sequencing used immunoSEQ multiplex PCR; TCRdb keeps in-frame clones, though not all of them. The sample carries 310,000 or so clones, 85% to 90% recorded once. The source material was PBMCs or T cells enriched from blood (not recorded which). The source is a young woman who had recovered from COVID-19.

The rearrangement uses TRBV29-1 and TRBJ2-1, with D possibly matching TRBD1 (6 bases). The length of the CDR3 is 14 residues. The ends were cut back, 4 bases at V and 2 bases at J, with 12 bases in the middle. Per germline, CDR1 SQVTM and CDR2 ANQGSEA. CDR3 in DNA: TGCAGCGTTGCAGGGGTGAATGCCTACAATGAGCAGTTCTTC. Translated, it gives CSVAGVNAYNEQFF.

This chain uses TRBV7-8 with TRBJ2-7; D may be TRBD2 (5 bases). V lost 1 base, J lost 1 base, and 17 bases lay in between. The CDR3 consists of 17 residues. Germline assignment: CDR1 SGHVS and CDR2 FQNEAQ. CDR3 sequence: CASSLGRGKGPSYEQYF. CDR3 nucleotides: TGTGCCAGCAGCTTAGGACGGGGAAAGGGTCCTTCCTACGAGCAGTACTTC.

This chain's CDR3 is CASSPGGGPYTGELFF. CDR3 DNA: TGTGCCAGCAGTCCCGGGGGGGGGCCGTACACCGGGGAGCTGTTTTTT. The chain links TRBV2 to TRBJ2-2; 8 bases map to TRBD2. Trimming removed 5 bases from V and 3 bases from J; junction bases left unmatched: 8. Germline CDR1 and CDR2: SNHLY and FYNNEI. This CDR3 has 16 amino acids.

This clone was picked up a small number of times. The chain links TRBV5-5 to TRBJ2-7, with D unclear. The CDR3 runs to 16 residues. V gave up 0 bases and J gave up 1 base, with 14 bases separating them. The germline CDR1 and CDR2 sequences are SGHKS and YYEKEE (reference sequence). CDR3 residues: CASSLGMAGTSYEQYF. For the CDR3, the DNA is TGTGCCAGCAGCTTGGGTATGGCAGGAACTTCCTACGAGCAGTACTTC.

The chain has TRBV10-3 and TRBJ1-2; D may be TRBD1 (6 bases). The V and J ends lost 2 bases and 5 bases respectively, with 21 bases between them. Germline loops: CDR1 ENHRY, CDR2 SYGVKD. The CDR3 has 17 residues. This chain's CDR3 is CAISERNPGHRYYGYTF. Here the CDR3 DNA reads TGTGCCATCAGTGAGCGAAATCCGGGACACCGTTATTATGGCTACACCTTC.

In this sample, this clone turned up once. The chain carries TRBV3-1 (or the pseudogene TRBV3-2) and TRBJ1-2, with D perhaps matching TRBD1 (5 bases). The CDR3 contains 12 residues. The germline V and J ends were trimmed by 0 bases and 7 bases, with 6 bases remaining between them. The V gene's germline CDR1 is LGHDT and CDR2 YNNKEL (reference sequence). CDR3 nucleotides: TGTGCCAGCAGCCAAGAAGGGGCTGGCTACACCTTC. Translated, it gives CASSQEGAGYTF.

In this sample, this clone turned up a few times. The V call is TRBV28, the J call TRBJ2-5; 9 positions match TRBD1. Per the germline V gene, CDR1 is MDHEN and CDR2 is SYDVKM. J lost 5 bases, V lost 5 bases, and 9 bases had no gene match. This CDR3 comprises 15 residues. The DNA for the CDR3 is TGTGCCAGCAGTCACAGGGGGCGGATGGTGGAGACCCAGTACTTC. This encodes CASSHRGRMVETQYF.

The V and J genes are TRBV7-6 and TRBJ1-3; 7 nucleotides match TRBD1. V dropped 4 bases and J dropped 2; count of bases not matched to a gene: 5. Germline V gene lookup returns CDR1 SGHVS and CDR2 FNYEAQ. The CDR3 loop spans 15 amino acids. The CDR3 protein is CASSSTGVTGNTIYF. CDR3 DNA: TGTGCCAGCAGCTCAACAGGGGTAACTGGAAACACCATATATTTT.

The J gene is TRBJ2-3, the V gene TRBV5-4; 9 bases fit TRBD1. Germline V gene sequence: CDR1 SGHNT, CDR2 YYREEE (reference sequence). Trimming cost V 0 bases and J 0 bases; bases outside gene matches: 5. The CDR3 consists of 17 residues. The CDR3 nucleotides are TGTGCCAGCAGCTTGGCAGCCGGGACAGGGAGCACAGATACGCAGTATTTT. Translating gives CASSLAAGTGSTDTQYF.

The V and J genes are TRBV7-9 and TRBJ1-2; D gene uncertain. Germline V gene sequence: CDR1 SEHNR, CDR2 FQNEAQ (reference sequence). The CDR3 has 13 residues. V shed 4 bases and J shed 3 bases, with 9 bases lying between them. CDR3 DNA sequence: TGTGCCAGCAGCTGGGAGAACGACTATGGCTACACCTTC. Translated, it gives CASSWENDYGYTF.

This chain joins TRBV30 and TRBJ2-2, with D perhaps TRBD2 (5 bases). Germline lookup yields CDR1 GTSNPN and CDR2 SVGIG (reference sequence). The CDR3 sequence is 16 residues long. V gave up 2 bases and J gave up 3 bases, with 16 bases separating them. The CDR3 DNA sequence: TGTGCCTGGAGTAGGAGGATAGCTGTCTACACCGGGGAGCTGTTTTTT. Translation gives CAWSRRIAVYTGELFF.

This clone was seen repeatedly, ten times or more. The rearrangement joins TRBV3-1 (or the pseudogene TRBV3-2) to TRBJ1-3; perhaps TRBD1 as D (5 bases). Trimming took off 1 base at V and 0 bases at J, with 7 bases between the two ends. This CDR3 has 15 residues. In germline, CDR1 is LGHDT, CDR2 YNNKEL (reference sequence). The CDR3 sequence is CASSQAQGSGNTIYF. CDR3 bases: TGTGCCAGCAGCCAAGCCCAGGGCTCTGGAAACACCATATATTTT.

CDR3 bases: TGTGCCAGCAGCGGTAAAGGGACTAGCGAATCTACCGGGGAGCTGTTTTTT. This sequence encodes CASSGKGTSESTGELFF. The chain uses TRBV9 and TRBJ2-2, with 10 bases lining up with TRBD2. The germline V gene has CDR1 SGDLS and CDR2 YYNGEE. The CDR3 runs 17 residues. The V and J ends lost 3 bases and 5 bases, in that order; junction bases with no gene match: 10.

This sequence joins TRBV7-8 and TRBJ1-1; D remains ambiguous. Per germline, CDR1 SGHVS and CDR2 FQNEAQ. This CDR3 is built from 15 residues. Trimming took off 1 base at V and 1 base at J, with 10 bases between the two ends. The CDR3 region has the DNA TGTGCCAGCAGCTTAGGTGGGCTCGGGAACACTGAAGCTTTCTTT. Its protein is CASSLGGLGNTEAFF.

This clone has a handful of counts. This chain joins TRBV24-1 and TRBJ2-1; D may be TRBD1 (6 bases). This CDR3 comprises 13 residues. The V and J ends lost 7 bases and 7 bases respectively, with 13 bases between them. Germline V CDR1 and CDR2: KGHDR, SFDVKD. Written as DNA, the CDR3 is TGTGCCACCAGCTTACAGGGTTATAATGAGCAGTTCTTC. Translated, it gives CATSLQGYNEQFF.

This sequence joins TRBV5-4 and TRBJ1-6, with D possibly TRBD1 on 6 matching bases. The CDR3 extends over 15 amino acids. Trimming left V 1 base short and J 7 bases short, with 12 bases between. Germline CDR1 is SGHNT and CDR2 is YYREEE (reference sequence). CDR3 amino acids: CASSLFGQRNSPLHF. In nucleotides, the CDR3 is TGTGCCAGCAGCTTGTTCGGACAGAGAAATTCACCCCTCCACTTT. Together with reference TRBV5-4 and TRBJ1-6, the CDR3 gives the full variable domain: ETGVTQSPTHLIKTRGQQVTLRCSSQSGHNTVSWYQQALGQGPQFIFQYYREEENGRGNFPPRFSGLQFPNYSSELNVNALELDDSALYLCASSLFGQRNSPLHFGNGTRLTVT.

V and J are TRBV29-1 and TRBJ2-3, with 8 bases aligning to TRBD1. This CDR3 spans 15 amino acids. The trim removed 6 bases at V and 3 bases at J, leaving 11 bases unmatched. CDR1 SQVTM and CDR2 ANQGSEA come from the germline V gene. CDR3 DNA sequence: TGCAGCGTGTACGGACAGGGACGATGGACAGATACGCAGTATTTT. It encodes CSVYGQGRWTDTQYF.

The rearrangement links TRBV27 to TRBJ1-1; maybe TRBD1 (5 bases). Germline CDR1 reads MNHEY; CDR2 reads SMNVEV (reference sequence). V lost 2 bases, J lost 0 bases, and 7 bases lay in between. The CDR3 totals 14 residues. The CDR3 DNA sequence: TGTGCCAGCAGTTTAAACAGGTTGAACACTGAAGCTTTCTTT. It codes for CASSLNRLNTEAFF.

The V call is TRBV30, the J call TRBJ2-7, with 8 bases identical to TRBD2. CDR3 size: 17 residues. The ends lost 3 bases at V and 2 bases at J; junction bases unmatched: 15. Germline values: CDR1 GTSNPN, CDR2 SVGIG (reference sequence). The CDR3 DNA follows: TGTGCCTGGAGCGACCTTGGCCTTAGCGGGGCAACCTACGAGCAGTACTTC. Its protein is CAWSDLGLSGATYEQYF. The full variable domain, with the rest looked up from reference TRBV30 and TRBJ2-7, is SQTIHQWPATLVQPVGSPLSLECTVEGTSNPNLYWYRQAAGRGLQLLFYSVGIGQISSEVPQNLSASRPQDRQFILSSKKLLLSDSGFYLCAWSDLGLSGATYEQYFGPGTRLTVT.